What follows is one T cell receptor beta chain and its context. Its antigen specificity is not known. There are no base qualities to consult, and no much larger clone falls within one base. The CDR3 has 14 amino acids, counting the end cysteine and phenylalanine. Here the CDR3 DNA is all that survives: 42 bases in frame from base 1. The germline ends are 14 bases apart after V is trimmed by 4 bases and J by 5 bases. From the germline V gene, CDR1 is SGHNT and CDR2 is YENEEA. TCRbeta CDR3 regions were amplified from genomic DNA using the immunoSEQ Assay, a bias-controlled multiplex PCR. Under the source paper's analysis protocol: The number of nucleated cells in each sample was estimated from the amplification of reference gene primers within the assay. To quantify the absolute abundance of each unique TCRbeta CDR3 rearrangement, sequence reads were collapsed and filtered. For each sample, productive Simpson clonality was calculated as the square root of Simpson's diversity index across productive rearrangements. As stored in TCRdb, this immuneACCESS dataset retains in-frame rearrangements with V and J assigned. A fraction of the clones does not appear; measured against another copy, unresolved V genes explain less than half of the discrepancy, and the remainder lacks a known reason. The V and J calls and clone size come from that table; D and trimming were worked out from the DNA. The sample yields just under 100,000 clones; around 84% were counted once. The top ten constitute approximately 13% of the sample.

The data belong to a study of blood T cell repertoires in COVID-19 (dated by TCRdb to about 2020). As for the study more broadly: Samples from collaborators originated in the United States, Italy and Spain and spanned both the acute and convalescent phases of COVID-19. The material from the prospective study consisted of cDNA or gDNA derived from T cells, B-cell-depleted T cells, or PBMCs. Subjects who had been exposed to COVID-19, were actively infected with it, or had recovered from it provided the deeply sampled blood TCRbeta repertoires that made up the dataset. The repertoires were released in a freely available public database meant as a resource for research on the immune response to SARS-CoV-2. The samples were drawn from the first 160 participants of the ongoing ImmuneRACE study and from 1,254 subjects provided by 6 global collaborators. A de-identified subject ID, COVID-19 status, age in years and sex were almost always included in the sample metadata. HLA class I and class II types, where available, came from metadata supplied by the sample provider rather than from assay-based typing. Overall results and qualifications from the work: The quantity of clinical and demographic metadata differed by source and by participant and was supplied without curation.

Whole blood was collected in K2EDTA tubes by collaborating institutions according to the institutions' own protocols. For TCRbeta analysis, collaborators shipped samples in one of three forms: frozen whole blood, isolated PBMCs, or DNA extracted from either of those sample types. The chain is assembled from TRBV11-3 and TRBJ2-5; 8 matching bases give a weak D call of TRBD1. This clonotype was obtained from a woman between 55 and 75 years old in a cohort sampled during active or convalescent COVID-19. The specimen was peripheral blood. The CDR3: CASSSRGDRETQYF. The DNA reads TGTGCCAGCAGCTCCCGGGGGGACAGGGAGACCCAGTACTTC.